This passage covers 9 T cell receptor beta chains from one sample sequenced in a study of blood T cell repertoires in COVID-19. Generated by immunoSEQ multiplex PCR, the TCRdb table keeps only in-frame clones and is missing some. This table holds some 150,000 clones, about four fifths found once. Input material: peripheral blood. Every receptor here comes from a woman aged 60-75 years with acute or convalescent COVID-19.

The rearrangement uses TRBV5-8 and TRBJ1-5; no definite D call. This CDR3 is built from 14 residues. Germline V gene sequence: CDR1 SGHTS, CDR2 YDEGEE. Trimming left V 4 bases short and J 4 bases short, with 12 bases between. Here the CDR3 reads CASSPGQANQPQHF. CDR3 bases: TGTGCCAGCAGCCCCGGCCAGGCTAATCAGCCCCAGCATTTT.

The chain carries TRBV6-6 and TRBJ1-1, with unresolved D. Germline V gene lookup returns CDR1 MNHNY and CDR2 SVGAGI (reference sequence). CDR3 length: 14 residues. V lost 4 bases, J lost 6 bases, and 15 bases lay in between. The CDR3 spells CASSSYSGTPEAFF. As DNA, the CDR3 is TGTGCCAGCAGTTCCTATTCGGGTACACCTGAAGCTTTCTTT.

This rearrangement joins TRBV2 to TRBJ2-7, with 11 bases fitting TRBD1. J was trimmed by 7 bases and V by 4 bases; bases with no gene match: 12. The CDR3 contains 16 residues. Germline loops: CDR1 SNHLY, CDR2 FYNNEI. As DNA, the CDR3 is TGTGCCAGCAGTGGTTGGGGACAGGGGGGAATGGGAGAGCAGTACTTC. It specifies CASSGWGQGGMGEQYF.

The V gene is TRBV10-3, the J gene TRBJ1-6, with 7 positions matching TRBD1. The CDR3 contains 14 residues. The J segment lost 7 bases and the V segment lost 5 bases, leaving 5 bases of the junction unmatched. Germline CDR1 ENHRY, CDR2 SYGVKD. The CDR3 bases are TGTGCCATCAGTTTCACAGGGGACAATTCACCCCTCCACTTT. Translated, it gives CAISFTGDNSPLHF.

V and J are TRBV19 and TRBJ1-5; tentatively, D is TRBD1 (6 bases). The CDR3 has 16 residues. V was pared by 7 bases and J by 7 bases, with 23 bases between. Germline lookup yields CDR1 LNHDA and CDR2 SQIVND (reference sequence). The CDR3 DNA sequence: TGTGCCAGTAACCCAATGGATCAGGGGTCGGGGCAGCCCCAGCATTTT. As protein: CASNPMDQGSGQPQHF.

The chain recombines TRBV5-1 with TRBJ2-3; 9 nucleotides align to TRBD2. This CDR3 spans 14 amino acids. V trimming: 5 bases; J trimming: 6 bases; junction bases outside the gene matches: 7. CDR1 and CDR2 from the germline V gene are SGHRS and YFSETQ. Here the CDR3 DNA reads TGCGCCAGCAGGGATGAGAGCGGGGGGGATACGCAGTATTTT. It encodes CASRDESGGDTQYF.

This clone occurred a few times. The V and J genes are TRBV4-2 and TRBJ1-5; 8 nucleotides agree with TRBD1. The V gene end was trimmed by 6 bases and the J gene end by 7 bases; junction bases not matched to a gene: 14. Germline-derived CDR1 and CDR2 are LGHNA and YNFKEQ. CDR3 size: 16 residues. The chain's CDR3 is CASSKGADRGQQPQHF. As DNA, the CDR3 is TGTGCCAGCAGTAAGGGCGCTGACAGGGGACAACAGCCCCAGCATTTT.

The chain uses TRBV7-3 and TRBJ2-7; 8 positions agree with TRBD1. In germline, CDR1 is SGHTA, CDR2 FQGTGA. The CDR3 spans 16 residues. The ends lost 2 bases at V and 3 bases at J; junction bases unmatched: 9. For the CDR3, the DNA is TGTGCCAGCAGCTTACAGGGGACAGGCGGCAACTACGAGCAGTACTTC. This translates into CASSLQGTGGNYEQYF.

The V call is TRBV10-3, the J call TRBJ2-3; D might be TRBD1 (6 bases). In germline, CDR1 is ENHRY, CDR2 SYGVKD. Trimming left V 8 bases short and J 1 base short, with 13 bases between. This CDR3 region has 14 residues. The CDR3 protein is CAIGTISRTDTQYF. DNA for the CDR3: TGTGCCATCGGGACAATCTCGCGCACAGATACGCAGTATTTT.